The 29 T cell receptor beta chains presented below share a single source sample, sequenced in a study of PD-1 blockade in classical Hodgkin lymphoma. Clones were sequenced by immunoSEQ multiplex PCR, and TCRdb holds only the in-frame ones, with some missing. The table lists over 80,000 clones, approximately 78% of them singletons, with over 7.5% in the top ten. As to time point: cycle 4 day 1 (C4D1), after six to seven weeks of nivolumab. Relapse was seen in all patients after autologous stem cell transplantation, and brentuximab vedotin exposure was variable. This sample comprised peripheral blood mononuclear cells (PBMCs), obtained before the fourth cycle of nivolumab. Source of these receptors: a human donor with classical Hodgkin lymphoma.

This chain uses TRBV14 with TRBJ1-1; 9 positions agree with TRBD1. Looked up from germline, CDR1 is SGHDN and CDR2 is FVKESK. V shed 4 bases and J 0 bases; nucleotides not matched to a gene: 9. The CDR3 has 17 residues. Here the CDR3 reads CASSLSQGAKMNTEAFF. CDR3 DNA: TGTGCCAGCAGCCTCTCACAGGGGGCTAAAATGAACACTGAAGCTTTCTTT.

This clone was observed once. V is TRBV11-3 and J is TRBJ2-1; weak D call: TRBD2 (6 bases). Trimming left V 2 bases short and J 8 bases short, with 16 bases between. The CDR3 contains 15 residues. CDR1 is SGHNT, CDR2 YENEEA, per germline. The CDR3, as DNA: TGTGCCAGCAGCTTAAAGGGTGGAGGGCCGGATGAGCAGTTCTTC. Residues: CASSLKGGGPDEQFF.

This clone was picked up a small number of times. The chain carries TRBV10-2 and TRBJ2-5; D is unresolved. Germline V gene sequence: CDR1 WSHSY, CDR2 SAAADI. The CDR3 totals 12 residues. The V end lost 6 bases, the J end lost 4 bases, and 9 bases lay between the germline ends. For the CDR3, the DNA is TGCGCCAGCAGGCCTACTCCAGAGACCCAGTACTTC. Translated, it gives CASRPTPETQYF.

The chain carries TRBV19 and TRBJ1-5; D gene unclear. The germline CDR1 and CDR2 sequences are LNHDA and SQIVND (reference sequence). CDR3 length: 15 amino acids. Deletions cut 7 bases from V and 0 bases from J, with 13 bases between. The CDR3 nucleotides are TGTGCCAGTATGAGGTACGCCGATAGCAATCAGCCCCAGCATTTT. It encodes CASMRYADSNQPQHF.

The CDR3 DNA reads TGTGCCAGCAGCCGATCTACAGGGAGCGCTCAGCCCCAGCATTTT. Its protein is CASSRSTGSAQPQHF. The chain carries TRBV6-5 and TRBJ1-5; D might be TRBD1 (6 bases). The CDR3 is 15 residues long. Germline V gene sequence: CDR1 MNHEY, CDR2 SVGAGI. V was trimmed by 6 bases and J by 6 bases, leaving 18 bases between them.

V gene TRBV10-3 combines with J gene TRBJ2-3, with a possible D match to TRBD1 (7 bases). The V end lost 8 bases, the J end lost 4 bases, and 13 bases lay between the germline ends. CDR1 and CDR2 from the germline V gene are ENHRY and SYGVKD. The CDR3 is made up of 13 amino acids. Here the CDR3 reads CAIGGTDADTQYF. The CDR3 bases are TGTGCCATCGGAGGGACAGACGCAGATACGCAGTATTTT.

V and J are TRBV28 and TRBJ2-5, with D possibly called TRBD1 or TRBD2 (5 bases each). Trimming cost V 6 bases and J 1 base, with 12 bases left between them. Germline CDR1 MDHEN, CDR2 SYDVKM. The CDR3 consists of 14 residues. The CDR3 protein is CASRSSGTQETQYF. The CDR3 DNA follows: TGTGCCAGCAGGTCATCAGGGACCCAAGAGACCCAGTACTTC.

The rearrangement links TRBV18 to TRBJ2-7; 9 bases line up with TRBD1. CDR1 KGHSH and CDR2 LQKENI come from the germline V gene. J was trimmed by 3 bases and V by 1 base; bases with no gene match: 1. The CDR3 is 14 residues long. CDR3 residues: CASSPRQGVYEQYF. The CDR3 DNA reads TGTGCCAGCTCACCACGACAGGGGGTCTACGAGCAGTACTTC.

This clone occurred a few times. The rearrangement joins TRBV28 to TRBJ2-3, with D possibly being TRBD2 (7 bases). The CDR3 covers 16 residues. V lost 6 bases and J 0 bases, leaving 16 bases between the germline ends. Per germline, CDR1 MDHEN and CDR2 SYDVKM. The DNA of the CDR3 is TGTGCCAGCAGCCACGGGGGGCTTGATAGCACAGATACGCAGTATTTT. Protein: CASSHGGLDSTDTQYF.

CDR3 nucleotide sequence: TGCGCCAGCAGCGCGACTTCCGGGACACCTCCTTATGGCTACACCTTC. Protein product: CASSATSGTPPYGYTF. The gene calls are TRBV5-1 and TRBJ1-2, with D maybe TRBD1 (6 bases). The germline V gene has CDR1 SGHRS and CDR2 YFSETQ. V shed 4 bases and J shed 5 bases, with 21 bases lying between them. This CDR3 comprises 16 residues.

The chain joins TRBV7-8 to TRBJ1-6; D gene ambiguous. Trimming left V 5 bases short and J 5 bases short, with 4 bases between. Germline values: CDR1 SGHVS, CDR2 FQNEAQ. The CDR3 sequence is 12 residues long. CDR3 sequence: CASSPNNSPLHF. In DNA form, the CDR3 reads TGTGCCAGCAGCCCTAATAATTCACCCCTCCACTTT.

This clone was observed a handful of times. The chain couples TRBV2 to TRBJ2-1, with D unresolved. The ends were cut back, 3 bases at V and 14 bases at J, with 11 bases in the middle. Germline CDR1 reads SNHLY; CDR2 reads FYNNEI. The CDR3 totals 11 residues. CDR3 sequence: CASSDPLRKFF. The CDR3 DNA sequence: TGTGCCAGCAGTGACCCCCTACGTAAGTTCTTC.

This clone appeared a single time. This chain uses TRBV7-2 with TRBJ1-2; D unresolved. The CDR3 consists of 15 residues. Germline V lookup: CDR1 SGHTA, CDR2 FQGNSA. The germline V and J ends were trimmed by 0 bases and 3 bases, with 11 bases remaining between them. The CDR3 protein is CASSLAGLGDYGYTF. The CDR3 coding sequence is TGTGCCAGCAGCTTAGCGGGCCTCGGGGACTATGGCTACACCTTC.

A note on this clone: The same CDR3 is also encoded by other DNA sequences in this sample. The chain is built from TRBV5-1 and TRBJ1-1, with D possibly being TRBD1 (5 bases). This CDR3 spans 13 amino acids. Germline-derived CDR1 and CDR2 are SGHRS and YFSETQ. V lost 1 base, J lost 3 bases, and 7 bases lay in between. This chain's CDR3 is CASSLRGDTEAFF. In DNA, the CDR3 is TGCGCCAGCAGCTTGCGGGGGGACACTGAAGCTTTCTTT. The full variable domain, with the rest looked up from reference TRBV5-1 and TRBJ1-1, is KAGVTQTPRYLIKTRGQQVTLSCSPISGHRSVSWYQQTPGQGLQFLFEYFSETQRNKGNFPGRFSGRQFSNSRSEMNVSTLELGDSALYLCASSLRGDTEAFFGQGTRLTVV.

V and J are TRBV4-2 and TRBJ2-3, with 9 bases matching TRBD2. Germline lookup yields CDR1 LGHNA and CDR2 YNFKEQ. The CDR3 spans 16 residues. Trimming removed 0 bases from V and 4 bases from J; junction bases left unmatched: 5. The chain's CDR3 is CASSQDLAGWADTQYF. The CDR3 region has the DNA TGTGCCAGCAGCCAAGATCTAGCGGGGTGGGCAGATACGCAGTATTTT.

This chain uses TRBV5-1 with TRBJ2-7, with no clear D. The germline V and J ends were trimmed by 2 bases and 2 bases, with 11 bases remaining between them. CDR1 and CDR2 from the germline V gene are SGHRS and YFSETQ. The CDR3 consists of 14 residues. In DNA, the CDR3 is TGCGCCAGCAGCTTTTTTCAGGACGCCTACGAGCAGTACTTC. The encoded protein is CASSFFQDAYEQYF.

This chain uses TRBV6-5 with TRBJ1-2, with D maybe TRBD1 (6 bases). Germline CDR1 is MNHEY and CDR2 is SVGAGI. V was cut by 5 bases and J by 4 bases, with 11 bases left in between. The CDR3 spans 13 residues. The CDR3 DNA is TGTGCCAGCAGTCAGGACAGCTTCTATGGCTACACCTTC. Amino acid sequence: CASSQDSFYGYTF.

Details on this clone: The junction shows a germline mismatch at one end, possibly a read error. The chain combines TRBV18 with TRBJ1-2; the D gene is possibly TRBD1 (6 bases). CDR1 is KGHSH, CDR2 LQKENI, per germline. This CDR3 has 13 residues. The CDR3 sequence: CASSPRDNHGHTF. The CDR3 nucleotides read TGTGCCAGCTCACCCCGGGACAACCATGGCCACACCTTC.

The chain links TRBV6-5 to TRBJ2-5; TRBD2 matches 16 bases. Germline V lookup: CDR1 MNHEY, CDR2 SVGAGI. The CDR3 is 15 amino acids. V lost 10 bases and J lost 5; bases outside the gene matches: 7. The DNA for the CDR3 is TGTGCCAATGGGACTAGCGGGGGGGCCGAGGAGACCCAGTACTTC. Translation: CANGTSGGAEETQYF.

The chain recombines TRBV7-2 with TRBJ1-5; D not certain. The CDR3 covers 14 residues. Germline CDR1 and CDR2: SGHTA and FQGNSA. Trimming left V 3 bases short and J 6 bases short, with 12 bases between. The CDR3 nucleotides are TGTGCCAGCAGCTTCTGGGGAACGGCTCAGCCCCAGCATTTT. It specifies CASSFWGTAQPQHF.

The chain joins TRBV10-3 to TRBJ1-2; D is unclear. With 2 bases removed from V and 2 bases from J, the gap between germline ends came to 18 bases. Germline loops: CDR1 ENHRY, CDR2 SYGVKD. There are 17 residues in the CDR3. CDR3 coding DNA: TGTGCCATCAGTGAGAAAGGTACTTTGAGGTCGAACTATGGCTACACCTTC. Translated: CAISEKGTLRSNYGYTF.

This chain joins TRBV18 and TRBJ1-2; D unclear. This CDR3 comprises 13 residues. V gave up 3 bases and J gave up 1 base, with 6 bases separating them. Germline values: CDR1 KGHSH, CDR2 LQKENI. The CDR3 nucleotides read TGTGCCAGCTCACCGGCGGATAACTATGGCTACACCTTC. Translation: CASSPADNYGYTF.

This clone was seen only once. The chain links TRBV2 to TRBJ2-7; 10 bases line up with TRBD1. The CDR3 totals 14 residues. V was clipped by 8 bases and J by 3 bases; unmatched bases: 7. Germline V gives CDR1 SNHLY, CDR2 FYNNEI. The CDR3 DNA sequence: TGTGCCAGCCTGGGACAGGGGACTGACTACGAGCAGTACTTC. Its protein is CASLGQGTDYEQYF.

CDR3 coding DNA: TGTGCCATCAGTGAGAGCGGGAGGGCCGAGACCCAGTACTTC. Amino acid sequence: CAISESGRAETQYF. The rearrangement joins TRBV10-3 to TRBJ2-5; 10 bases match TRBD2. Per the germline V gene, CDR1 is ENHRY and CDR2 is SYGVKD. V was pared by 2 bases and J by 5 bases, with 2 bases of the junction left unmatched. The CDR3 is 14 residues long.

The chain links TRBV5-4 to TRBJ1-1; the D is unclear. Germline loops: CDR1 SGHNT, CDR2 YYREEE (reference sequence). There are 15 residues in the CDR3. V was pared by 0 bases and J by 0 bases, with 9 bases between. CDR3 residues: CASSLGGNMNTEAFF. The CDR3 nucleotides read TGTGCCAGCAGCTTGGGGGGTAATATGAACACTGAAGCTTTCTTT.

This chain connects TRBV7-9 to TRBJ2-3, with D possibly matching TRBD2 (6 bases). Germline assignment: CDR1 SEHNR and CDR2 FQNEAQ (reference sequence). Trimming removed 2 bases at V and 1 base at J, with 10 bases between. The CDR3 has 15 amino acids. The CDR3 DNA reads as TGTGCCAGCAGCTTACTAGGAGGGGGCACAGATACGCAGTATTTT. It yields the protein CASSLLGGGTDTQYF.

The rearrangement links TRBV28 to TRBJ1-1; D might be TRBD1 (5 bases). The germline V gene encodes CDR1 MDHEN and CDR2 SYDVKM. V was trimmed by 10 bases and J by 7 bases, leaving 13 bases between them. There are 11 residues in the CDR3. The CDR3 nucleotides read TGTGCCAACGGAGGGGCCGGTGAAGCTTTCTTT. This sequence encodes CANGGAGEAFF. The entire variable domain, with the rest obtained from reference TRBV28 and TRBJ1-1, is as follows: DVKVTQSSRYLVKRTGEKVFLECVQDMDHENMFWYRQDPGLGLRLIYFSYDVKMKEKGDIPEGYSVSREKKERFSLILESASTNQTSMYLCANGGAGEAFFGQGTRLTVV.

This chain connects TRBV12-5 to TRBJ2-2, with TRBD1 matching over 11 bases. CDR3 size: 15 residues. With 5 bases clipped from V and 5 bases from J, the junction kept 4 bases outside the gene matches. Germline V CDR1 and CDR2: LGHNT, FRNRAP. CDR3 coding DNA: TGTGCTAGTGGTCCGGGGACAGGGGGGACCGGGGAGCTGTTTTTT. This translates into CASGPGTGGTGELFF.

This chain links TRBV5-8 with TRBJ2-1, with no clear D. CDR3 length: 12 amino acids. Germline V gives CDR1 SGHTS, CDR2 YDEGEE. Trimming shortened V by 6 bases and J by 6 bases, and 10 bases separated the two germline ends. CDR3 sequence (DNA): TGTGCCAGCATGGGTTGGGCCAATGAGCAGTTCTTC. Its protein is CASMGWANEQFF.